This T cell receptor beta chain was identified during a study of CXCR3-negative and CXCR3-positive naive CD8 T cells. The CDR3 has 19 amino acids. UMI-tagged TRB cDNA libraries were built via 5' RACE. TCRdb reprocessed the 5' RACE reads and reports one entry per CDR3 protein, with no DNA. This table holds around 92,000 distinct CDR3 sequences. This chain joins TRBV12-3 or TRBV12-4 and TRBJ2-3; as DNA is missing, the TRBD2 call by TCRdb cannot be tested. This receptor was obtained from a human donor in good health. Some clones in this sample may be carry-over from other donors' samples. Sequencing was performed on naive CXCR3- CD8+ T cells from blood. Subset indicated: CD45RO-CCR7+CD27+CD95- naive CD8+ T cells lacking CXCR3 (TNR3-). The CDR3 here is CASSSRLPSGGPVTDTQYF.